These T cell receptor beta chains were read from a single sample in a study of blood T cell repertoires in COVID-19. Assay: immunoSEQ multiplex PCR; the TCRdb copy retains only in-frame clones and omits some. Of 120,000 to 150,000 clones in the sample, about nine tenths were seen once. Specimen: peripheral blood. All receptors come from a human donor in a cohort sampled during active COVID-19. The conserved cysteine and the conserved F or W are not part of the CDR3 here.

v_call cdr3_aa
TRBV28 ASSLGGASNEKLF
TRBV27 ASSFQRGLEAF
TRBV7-2 ASSFRGVNTEAF
TRBV5-1 ASSLGQGVYEQY
TRBV6-2/TRBV6-3 ASSSGVLAKNIQY
TRBV15 ATSRETDYNEQF
TRBV19 ASSTGVHNEKLF
TRBV28 ASSLPGTSYNEQF
TRBV4-2 ASSQGLGGEKLF
TRBV11-3 ASSLEGTGKYNEQF
TRBV12-3/TRBV12-4 ASSLTGYQPQH
TRBV19 ASSIPHGGKDIQY
TRBV9 ASSAGLAGAIRNTDTQY
TRBV4-2 ASSQDFGQGPSGNTIY
TRBV10-1 ASNRMVETGGVGGEAF